Following are 11 T cell receptor beta chains from one sample sequenced in a study of shared clonotypes between healthy human individuals. Profiled with immunoSEQ multiplex PCR; TCRdb holds only in-frame clones, not every one. This sample yields more than 450,000 clones, of which 79% are seen a single time; 10% to 15% belongs to the top ten. The sequenced sample was PBMCs. The receptors derive from a woman between 40 and 50 years old in good health. Some clones in this sample may be carry-over from other donors' samples.

CDR3 sequence: CASRDSPYEQYF. The CDR3 bases are TGTGCCAGCAGGGACAGTCCCTACGAGCAGTACTTC. The rearrangement uses TRBV6-1 and TRBJ2-7; D is possibly TRBD1 (6 bases). The V and J ends lost 6 bases and 2 bases respectively, with 8 bases between them. The CDR3 extends over 12 amino acids. Germline assignment: CDR1 MNHNS and CDR2 SASEGT.

The V call is TRBV6-4, the J call TRBJ2-7, with 8 nucleotides matching TRBD2. Germline V gene data show CDR1 as MRHNA and CDR2 as SNTAGT. With 3 bases clipped from V and 7 bases from J, the junction kept 11 bases outside the gene matches. The CDR3 is 15 residues long. In DNA, the CDR3 is TGTGCCAGCAGTGAGGTAGCGGGGTCCTATGGGGAGCAGTACTTC. Amino acids: CASSEVAGSYGEQYF.

This clone was counted only a few times. The chain combines TRBV30 with TRBJ1-1; perhaps TRBD1 as D (6 bases). Trimming cost V 5 bases and J 1 base, with 8 bases left between them. Germline V lookup: CDR1 GTSNPN, CDR2 SVGIG (reference sequence). The CDR3 sequence is 12 residues long. CDR3 sequence (DNA): TGTGCCTGGGAGACAGGGAACACTGAAGCTTTCTTT. Protein: CAWETGNTEAFF.

The chain is built from TRBV7-2 and TRBJ1-2; D not certain. Germline V gene sequence: CDR1 SGHTA, CDR2 FQGNSA. CDR3 length equals 16 residues. V was pared by 0 bases and J by 4 bases, with 15 bases between. DNA for the CDR3: TGTGCCAGCAGCTTAGCGTTTAGTAGGTCTGGCTATGGCTACACCTTC. Amino acid sequence: CASSLAFSRSGYGYTF.

This clone was detected once. The chain recombines TRBV7-9 with TRBJ1-1, with D hard to call. The CDR3 extends over 12 amino acids. V was shortened by 5 bases and J by 4 bases, with 8 bases between the two germline ends. Germline V gives CDR1 SEHNR, CDR2 FQNEAQ (reference sequence). The CDR3 spells CASSPLATEAFF. Written as DNA, the CDR3 is TGTGCCAGCAGCCCATTAGCCACTGAAGCTTTCTTT. Combining the CDR3 with reference TRBV7-9 and TRBJ1-1 gives the whole variable domain DTGVSQNPRHKITKRGQNVTFRCDPISEHNRLYWYRQTLGQGPEFLTYFQNEAQLEKSRLLSDRFSAERPKGSFSTLEIQRTEQGDSAMYLCASSPLATEAFFGQGTRLTVV.

Points on this clone: Other DNA sequences of this sample code for an identical CDR3. The gene calls are TRBV2 and TRBJ2-7; TRBD1 matches at 7 bases. CDR1 and CDR2 (germline): SNHLY, FYNNEI. There are 12 residues in the CDR3. V was clipped by 4 bases and J by 4 bases; unmatched bases: 1. CDR3 DNA sequence: TGTGCCAGCAGTGGACAGGGTTACGAGCAGTACTTC. This encodes CASSGQGYEQYF.

A remark on this clone: A much larger clone differs by one base, so this may be a read error. The chain links TRBV28 to TRBJ1-2; 8 nucleotides line up with TRBD1. The length of the CDR3 is 17 residues. Germline CDR1 is MDHEN and CDR2 is SYDVKM. V lost 4 bases to trimming and J lost 4 bases; unmatched junction nucleotides: 14. The CDR3 sequence: CASSSPGQARFGYGYTF. The CDR3 DNA reads TGTGCCAGCAGTTCCCCGGGACAGGCCAGATTCGGCTATGGCTACACCTTC.

The V call is TRBV30, the J call TRBJ2-7; D is unclear. CDR1 GTSNPN and CDR2 SVGIG come from the germline V gene (reference sequence). V gave up 4 bases and J gave up 0 bases, with 7 bases separating them. The CDR3 length is 12 residues. CDR3 residues: CAWTGDSYEQYF. Here the CDR3 DNA reads TGTGCCTGGACGGGCGACTCCTACGAGCAGTACTTC.

The genes are TRBV10-3 and TRBJ2-2, with D unresolved. The CDR3 extends over 16 amino acids. Trimming removed 2 bases from V and 3 bases from J, with 13 bases in between. Germline V gene lookup returns CDR1 ENHRY and CDR2 SYGVKD. CDR3 residues: CAISEKGFKDTGELFF. In DNA form, the CDR3 reads TGTGCCATCAGTGAGAAAGGGTTTAAGGACACCGGGGAGCTGTTTTTT.

This chain connects TRBV2 to TRBJ2-5; D is uncertain. V shed 0 bases and J shed 6 bases, with 14 bases lying between them. This CDR3 contains 15 residues. CDR1 and CDR2 from the germline V gene are SNHLY and FYNNEI. This CDR3 is CASSEARSAIKTQYF. The CDR3 DNA reads TGTGCCAGCAGTGAAGCGCGGTCAGCGATAAAGACCCAGTACTTC.

A remark on this clone: Other DNA sequences in the same sample also yield this CDR3. The chain has TRBV6-5 and TRBJ2-5; the D gene is possibly TRBD2 (5 bases). Germline V gene data show CDR1 as MNHEY and CDR2 as SVGAGI. V lost 2 bases to trimming and J lost 1 base, with 5 bases between them. This CDR3 has 13 residues. The CDR3 sequence: CASSYRGQETQYF. For the CDR3, the DNA is TGTGCCAGCAGTTACCGGGGCCAAGAGACCCAGTACTTC.